One and the same sample provided the 19 T cell receptor beta chains below, sequenced in a study of blood T cell repertoires in COVID-19. Some clones are missing from TCRdb's copy, which holds only in-frame ones; the method was immunoSEQ multiplex PCR. This table holds tens of thousands of clones, roughly 90% found once. Sequencing was carried out using peripheral blood. All receptors derive from a male donor with acute or convalescent COVID-19.

In nucleotides, the CDR3 is TGCGCCTCCGGGGGGACAGGGGCGGCCGGGGAGCTGTTTTTT. It encodes CASGGTGAAGELFF. The chain joins TRBV5-1 to TRBJ2-2; TRBD1 matches 10 bases. The V and J ends lost 10 bases and 6 bases, in that order; junction bases with no gene match: 9. Looked up from germline, CDR1 is SGHRS and CDR2 is YFSETQ. CDR3 length: 14 amino acids.

The chain links TRBV6-5 to TRBJ2-4, with 9 bases identical to TRBD1. CDR3 length: 13 residues. CDR1 and CDR2 from the germline V gene are MNHEY and SVGAGI. V shed 8 bases, J shed 8 bases, and the junction held 7 bases outside the gene matches. CDR3 protein: CASWNRGRDIQYF. In DNA, the CDR3 is TGTGCCAGCTGGAACAGGGGGCGTGACATTCAGTACTTC.

The CDR3 nucleotides are TGTGCCAGCAGCCTGGGGACTAGCGGGTACAATGAGCAGTTCTTC. This sequence encodes CASSLGTSGYNEQFF. The V and J genes are TRBV5-4 and TRBJ2-1, with TRBD2 matching 12 bases. The J segment lost 4 bases and the V segment lost 4 bases, leaving 3 bases of the junction unmatched. The CDR3 has 15 amino acids. In germline, CDR1 is SGHNT, CDR2 YYREEE (reference sequence).

This clone was detected only a few times. V and J are TRBV6-5 and TRBJ1-5, with TRBD1 identical over 9 bases. Trimming cost V 6 bases and J 3 bases; bases outside gene matches: 6. Per the germline V gene, CDR1 is MNHEY and CDR2 is SVGAGI. The CDR3 totals 15 residues. The CDR3 nucleotides are TGTGCCAGCAGCGCCGGGACAGGGAACAATCAGCCCCAGCATTTT. Its protein is CASSAGTGNNQPQHF.

V gene TRBV19 combines with J gene TRBJ1-2; a possible D gene is TRBD1 (5 bases). This CDR3 is 13 amino acids long. Germline values: CDR1 LNHDA, CDR2 SQIVND (reference sequence). V was cut by 9 bases and J by 2 bases, with 13 bases left in between. CDR3 in amino acids: CASQQGANYGYTF. In DNA, the CDR3 is TGTGCCAGCCAGCAGGGTGCCAACTATGGCTACACCTTC.

This clone was found once. The J gene is TRBJ1-2, the V gene TRBV19; D gene uncertain. The CDR3 has 15 residues. Trimming pared 7 bases from V and 4 bases from J, leaving 19 bases between. Germline CDR1 and CDR2: LNHDA and SQIVND (reference sequence). CDR3 coding DNA: TGTGCCAGTACCACCGTGGAGGGTAGGGTCTATGGCTACACCTTC. Amino acids: CASTTVEGRVYGYTF.

The chain carries TRBV3-1 (or the pseudogene TRBV3-2) and TRBJ1-2; 9 nucleotides align to TRBD1. CDR1 LGHDT and CDR2 YNNKEL come from the germline V gene (reference sequence). CDR3 size: 13 residues. The V and J ends lost 5 bases and 6 bases, in that order; junction bases with no gene match: 4. The chain's CDR3 is CASSGTGGHGYTF. The CDR3 DNA is TGTGCCAGCAGCGGTACAGGGGGCCATGGCTACACCTTC.

The genes are TRBV3-1 (or the pseudogene TRBV3-2) and TRBJ2-1; 11 bases align to TRBD2. This CDR3 is built from 17 residues. The trim removed 7 bases at V and 4 bases at J, leaving 12 bases unmatched. The germline V gene has CDR1 LGHDT and CDR2 YNNKEL (reference sequence). The chain's CDR3 is CASTSARGLAVYNEQFF. DNA for the CDR3: TGTGCCAGCACCTCCGCTAGGGGACTAGCGGTTTACAATGAGCAGTTCTTC.

The genes are TRBV6-1 and TRBJ2-3; 10 positions match TRBD2. V lost 3 bases, J lost 2 bases, and 14 bases stayed unmatched. In germline, CDR1 is MNHNS, CDR2 SASEGT. The CDR3 is 19 residues long. For the CDR3, the DNA is TGTGCCAGCAGTGAGGGTAGTACTAGCGGGGCGGAACACACAGATACGCAGTATTTT. Translated: CASSEGSTSGAEHTDTQYF.

In nucleotides, the CDR3 is TGCGCCAGCCTCCCCGGCGGGTCTCGGGGCTACACCTTC. It yields the protein CASLPGGSRGYTF. The chain carries TRBV23-1 and TRBJ1-2; D is ambiguous. TRBV23-1 falls under the ORF class, with uncertain function. The V end lost 8 bases, the J end lost 8 bases, and 18 bases lay between the germline ends. The CDR3 sequence is 13 residues long.

A few counts support this clone. V gene TRBV18 combines with J gene TRBJ1-2, with D maybe TRBD1 (6 bases). The V gene's germline CDR1 is KGHSH and CDR2 LQKENI. The length of the CDR3 is 15 residues. V was shortened by 1 base and J by 9 bases, with 18 bases between the two germline ends. The CDR3 loop is CASSPLDRGPIRYTF. In DNA, the CDR3 is TGTGCCAGCTCACCACTGGACAGAGGACCCATACGCTACACCTTC.

This chain joins TRBV11-3 and TRBJ2-2; 9 bases are shared with TRBD2. The CDR3 runs 19 residues. Losses at the gene ends were 0 bases for V and 4 bases for J; bases not matched to a gene: 12. Germline lookup yields CDR1 SGHNT and CDR2 YENEEA. The CDR3 DNA reads as TGTGCCAGCAGCTTAGATGGGCGGCGGGGGGGCCGTCGCACCGGGGAGCTGTTTTTT. It encodes CASSLDGRRGGRRTGELFF. Combining the CDR3 with reference TRBV11-3 and TRBJ2-2 gives the whole variable domain EAGVVQSPRYKIIEKKQPVAFWCNPISGHNTLYWYLQNLGQGPELLIRYENEEAVDDSQLPKDRFSAERLKGVDSTLKIQPAELGDSAVYLCASSLDGRRGGRRTGELFFGEGSRLTVL.

The genes are TRBV6-4 and TRBJ1-2, with 9 bases identical to TRBD1. V was pared by 6 bases and J by 5 bases, with 1 base of the junction left unmatched. The CDR3 contains 12 residues. Germline CDR1 is MRHNA and CDR2 is SNTAGT. The CDR3 region has the DNA TGTGCCAGCAGAGGACAGGGGTATGGCTACACCTTC. Protein: CASRGQGYGYTF.

J is TRBJ1-4 and V is TRBV5-1; TRBD1 is a possible D gene (5 bases). The CDR3 runs to 17 residues. Germline V gene sequence: CDR1 SGHRS, CDR2 YFSETQ. V dropped 4 bases and J dropped 8 bases, with 24 bases sitting between them. The CDR3 nucleotides read TGCGCCAGCAGCCCACTCCCCGGGAGGGGCCAGGACGAAAAACTGTTTTTT. Translating it yields CASSPLPGRGQDEKLFF.

The rearrangement joins TRBV4-2 to TRBJ2-3; TRBD2 agrees at 15 bases. The J segment lost 1 base and the V segment lost 4 bases, leaving 9 bases of the junction unmatched. The CDR3 length is 19 residues. Germline V gives CDR1 LGHNA, CDR2 YNFKEQ. The CDR3 region has the DNA TGTGCCAGCAGCCGCCTAGGGACTAGCGGGGGGCAAGGCACAGATACGCAGTATTTT. As protein: CASSRLGTSGGQGTDTQYF.

The rearrangement uses TRBV19 and TRBJ1-2; the D is unclear. This CDR3 region has 15 residues. Between the trimmed V and J ends, which lost 5 bases and 0 bases, there was a span of 13 bases. Per the germline V gene, CDR1 is LNHDA and CDR2 is SQIVND (reference sequence). The CDR3 loop is CASSVNSLTNYGYTF. The CDR3 DNA sequence: TGTGCCAGTAGTGTAAACAGTCTAACTAACTATGGCTACACCTTC.

V gene TRBV11-3 combines with J gene TRBJ1-5, with D tentatively TRBD1 (5 bases). The germline V and J ends were trimmed by 3 bases and 0 bases, with 6 bases remaining between them. Germline-derived CDR1 and CDR2 are SGHNT and YENEEA. This CDR3 is built from 14 residues. CDR3 nucleotide sequence: TGTGCCAGCAGCTTGGACATTAGCAATCAGCCCCAGCATTTT. As protein: CASSLDISNQPQHF.

This clone was observed a handful of times. V and J are TRBV7-8 and TRBJ1-2, with D perhaps TRBD1 (6 bases). Between the trimmed V and J ends, which lost 5 bases and 3 bases, there was a span of 16 bases. The CDR3 has 15 amino acids. CDR1 and CDR2 (germline): SGHVS, FQNEAQ. CDR3 in DNA: TGTGCCAGCAGCCTGGGGGCAGGGATTGACTATGGCTACACCTTC. This sequence encodes CASSLGAGIDYGYTF.

The rearrangement links TRBV10-3 to TRBJ2-2; TRBD2 matches 7 bases. This CDR3 contains 15 residues. Trimming cost V 6 bases and J 0 bases; bases outside gene matches: 4. Germline CDR1 is ENHRY and CDR2 is SYGVKD. The CDR3 region has the DNA TGTGCCATCAGCACCGGGACTACGAACACCGGGGAGCTGTTTTTT. The encoded protein is CAISTGTTNTGELFF.